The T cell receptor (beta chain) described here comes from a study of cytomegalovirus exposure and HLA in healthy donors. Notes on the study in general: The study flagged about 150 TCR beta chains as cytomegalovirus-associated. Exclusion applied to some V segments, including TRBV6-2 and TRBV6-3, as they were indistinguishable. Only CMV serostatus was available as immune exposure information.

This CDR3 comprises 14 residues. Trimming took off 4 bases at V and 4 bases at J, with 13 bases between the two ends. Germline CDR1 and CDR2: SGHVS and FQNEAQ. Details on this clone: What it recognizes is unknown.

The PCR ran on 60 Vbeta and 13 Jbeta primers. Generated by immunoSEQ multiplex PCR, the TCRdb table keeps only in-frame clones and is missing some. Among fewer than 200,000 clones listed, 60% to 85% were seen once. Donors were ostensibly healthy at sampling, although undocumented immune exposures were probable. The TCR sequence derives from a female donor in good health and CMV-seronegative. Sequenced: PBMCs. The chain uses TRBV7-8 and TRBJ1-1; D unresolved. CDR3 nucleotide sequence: TGTGCCAGCAGCTCCGGGAAGGTGGGCACTGAAGCTTTCTTT. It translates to CASSSGKVGTEAFF.